Listed here are 2 T cell receptor beta chains from one sample, sequenced in a study of technical replicates of blood from a few donors. This table comes from immunoSEQ multiplex PCR, and its TCRdb copy is limited to in-frame clones, with some not included. The sample shows 55,000 to 75,000 clones, about nine tenths of them seen only once. Sample: PBMCs. These receptors came from a human donor in good health. Some clones in this sample may be carry-over from other donors' samples.

The chain employs TRBV2 and TRBJ2-7, with D possibly being TRBD2 (5 bases). Trimming left V 3 bases short and J 5 bases short, with 17 bases between. Germline lookup yields CDR1 SNHLY and CDR2 FYNNEI. The CDR3 consists of 15 residues. CDR3 sequence (DNA): TGTGCCAGCAGTGACCCTACTAGTCGGGTCGACGAGCAGTACTTC. Translating it yields CASSDPTSRVDEQYF.

The chain has TRBV27 and TRBJ2-7, with D tentatively TRBD2 (6 bases). The CDR3 loop spans 16 amino acids. With 4 bases removed from V and 3 bases from J, the gap between germline ends came to 19 bases. Germline CDR1 and CDR2: MNHEY and SMNVEV (reference sequence). CDR3 region: CASSSPSQRAHYEQYF. CDR3 nucleotides: TGTGCCAGCAGTTCCCCCTCCCAGCGGGCCCACTACGAGCAGTACTTC.